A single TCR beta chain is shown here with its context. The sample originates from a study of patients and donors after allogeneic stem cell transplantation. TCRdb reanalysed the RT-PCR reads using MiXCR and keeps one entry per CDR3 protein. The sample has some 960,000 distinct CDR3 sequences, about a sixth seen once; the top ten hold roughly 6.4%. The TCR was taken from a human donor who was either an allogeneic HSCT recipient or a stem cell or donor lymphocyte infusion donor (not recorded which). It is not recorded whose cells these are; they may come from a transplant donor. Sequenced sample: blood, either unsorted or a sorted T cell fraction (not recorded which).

The CDR3 loop reads CASRSTGPKQYF. The CDR3 DNA follows: TGTGCCAGCAGATCCACAGGACCCAAGCAGTACTTC. This chain connects TRBV11-2 to TRBJ2-7; tentative D call: TRBD1 (5 bases). Looked up from germline, CDR1 is SGHAT and CDR2 is FQNNGV. The V gene lost 6 bases and the J gene lost 8 bases, with 14 bases spanning the gap. CDR3 size: 12 residues.